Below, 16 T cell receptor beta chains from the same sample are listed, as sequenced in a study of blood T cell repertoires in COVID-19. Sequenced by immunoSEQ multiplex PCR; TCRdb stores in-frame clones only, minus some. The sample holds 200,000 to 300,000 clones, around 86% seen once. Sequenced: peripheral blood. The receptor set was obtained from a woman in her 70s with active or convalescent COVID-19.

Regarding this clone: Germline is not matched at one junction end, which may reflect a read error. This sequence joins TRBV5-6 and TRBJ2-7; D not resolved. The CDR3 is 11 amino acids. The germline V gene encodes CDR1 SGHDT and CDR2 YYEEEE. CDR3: CASSFSDEQYF. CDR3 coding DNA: TGTGCCAGCAGCTTCTCCGACGAGCAGTACTTC.

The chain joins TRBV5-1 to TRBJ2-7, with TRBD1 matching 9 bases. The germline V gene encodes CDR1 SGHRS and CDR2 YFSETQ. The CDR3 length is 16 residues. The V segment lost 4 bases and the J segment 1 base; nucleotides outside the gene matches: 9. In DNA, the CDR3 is TGCGCCAGCAGCGAACAGGACAGGGGCATTTCCTACGAGCAGTACTTC. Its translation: CASSEQDRGISYEQYF.

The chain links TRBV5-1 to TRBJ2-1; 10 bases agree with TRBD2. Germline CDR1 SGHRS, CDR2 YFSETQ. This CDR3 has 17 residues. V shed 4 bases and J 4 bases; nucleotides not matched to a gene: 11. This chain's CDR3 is CASSIGTSANSYNEQFF. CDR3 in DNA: TGCGCCAGCAGCATCGGGACTAGCGCGAACTCATACAATGAGCAGTTCTTC.

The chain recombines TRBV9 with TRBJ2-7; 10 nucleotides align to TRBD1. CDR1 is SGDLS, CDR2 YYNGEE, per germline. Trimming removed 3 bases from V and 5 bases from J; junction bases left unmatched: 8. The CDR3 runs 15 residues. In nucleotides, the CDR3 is TGTGCCAGCAGCGCCCAGGGACAGGGGTACAACGAGCAGTACTTC. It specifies CASSAQGQGYNEQYF.

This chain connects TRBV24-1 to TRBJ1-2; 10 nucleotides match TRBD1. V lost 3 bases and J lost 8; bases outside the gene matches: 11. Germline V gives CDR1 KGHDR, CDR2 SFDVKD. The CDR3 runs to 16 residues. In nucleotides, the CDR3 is TGTGCCACCAGTGATCCGGGACAGGGGCCATCGGTAGGCTACACCTTC. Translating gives CATSDPGQGPSVGYTF.

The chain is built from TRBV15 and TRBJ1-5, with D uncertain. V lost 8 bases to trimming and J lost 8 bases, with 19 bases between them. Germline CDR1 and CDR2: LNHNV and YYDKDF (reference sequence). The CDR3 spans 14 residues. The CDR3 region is CATGEAPRIKPQHF. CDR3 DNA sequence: TGTGCCACCGGGGAGGCTCCACGAATCAAGCCCCAGCATTTT.

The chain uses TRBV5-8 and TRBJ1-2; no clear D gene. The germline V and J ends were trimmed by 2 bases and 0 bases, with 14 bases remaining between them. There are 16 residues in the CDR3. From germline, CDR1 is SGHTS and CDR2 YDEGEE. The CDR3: CASSLSHNGANYGYTF. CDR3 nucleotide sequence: TGTGCCAGCAGCTTATCCCATAACGGAGCTAACTATGGCTACACCTTC.

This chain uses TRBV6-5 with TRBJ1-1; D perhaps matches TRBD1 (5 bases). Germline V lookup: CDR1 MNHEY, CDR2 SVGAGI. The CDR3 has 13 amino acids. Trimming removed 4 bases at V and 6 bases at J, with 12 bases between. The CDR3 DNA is TGTGCCAGCAGTTTCGCCGGGGGGTCTGAAGCTTTCTTT. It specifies CASSFAGGSEAFF.

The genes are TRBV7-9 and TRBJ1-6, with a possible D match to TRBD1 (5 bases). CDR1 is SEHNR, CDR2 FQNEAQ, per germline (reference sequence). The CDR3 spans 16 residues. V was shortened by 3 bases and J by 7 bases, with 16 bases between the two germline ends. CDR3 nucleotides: TGTGCCAGCAGCTTTTGGGGAAGATCAGGGAATTCACCCCTCCACTTT. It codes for CASSFWGRSGNSPLHF.

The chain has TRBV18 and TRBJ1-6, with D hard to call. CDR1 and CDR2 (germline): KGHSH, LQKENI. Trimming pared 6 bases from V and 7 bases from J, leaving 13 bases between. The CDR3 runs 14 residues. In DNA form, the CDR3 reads TGTGCCAGCTCGATGGCCGAATTAAATTCACCCCTCCACTTT. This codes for CASSMAELNSPLHF.

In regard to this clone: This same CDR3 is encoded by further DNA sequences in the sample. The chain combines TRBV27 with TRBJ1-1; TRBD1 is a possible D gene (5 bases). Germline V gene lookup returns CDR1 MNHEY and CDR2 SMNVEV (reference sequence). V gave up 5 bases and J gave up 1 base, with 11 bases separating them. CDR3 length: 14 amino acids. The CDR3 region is CASSRRGGNTEAFF. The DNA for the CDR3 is TGTGCCAGCAGTCGGCGGGGGGGGAACACTGAAGCTTTCTTT.

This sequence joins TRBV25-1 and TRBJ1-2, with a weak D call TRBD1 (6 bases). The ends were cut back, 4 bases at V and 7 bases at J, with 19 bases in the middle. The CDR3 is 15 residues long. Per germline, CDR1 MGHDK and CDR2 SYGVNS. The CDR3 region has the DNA TGTGCCAGCAGTGGTCTTGGGGGGGCTTTGCGTGGCTACACCTTC. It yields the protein CASSGLGGALRGYTF.

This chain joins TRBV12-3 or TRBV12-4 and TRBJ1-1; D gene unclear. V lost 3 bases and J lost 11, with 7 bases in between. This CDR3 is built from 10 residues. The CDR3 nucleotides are TGTGCCAGCAGTTTCGCGGCGGCTTTCTTT. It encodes CASSFAAAFF.

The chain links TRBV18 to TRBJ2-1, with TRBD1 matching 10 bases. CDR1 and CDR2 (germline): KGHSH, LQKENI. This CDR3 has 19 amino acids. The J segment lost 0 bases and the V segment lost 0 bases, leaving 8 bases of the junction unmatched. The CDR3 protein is CASSPPTTRQGASYNEQFF. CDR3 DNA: TGTGCCAGCTCACCACCAACTACAAGACAGGGGGCCTCCTACAATGAGCAGTTCTTC.

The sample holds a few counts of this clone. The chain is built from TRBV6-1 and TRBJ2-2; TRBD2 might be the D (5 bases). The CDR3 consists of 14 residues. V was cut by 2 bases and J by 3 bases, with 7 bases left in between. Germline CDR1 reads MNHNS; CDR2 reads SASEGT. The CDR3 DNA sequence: TGTGCCAGCAGTGAAAGCGGACACACCGGGGAGCTGTTTTTT. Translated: CASSESGHTGELFF.

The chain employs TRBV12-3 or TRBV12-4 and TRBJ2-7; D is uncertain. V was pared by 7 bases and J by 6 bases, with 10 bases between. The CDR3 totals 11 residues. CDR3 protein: CASTIGSEQYF. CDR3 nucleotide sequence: TGTGCCAGCACGATCGGTTCCGAGCAGTACTTC.